Shown below are 6 T cell receptor beta chains from a single sample sequenced in a study of blood T cell repertoires in COVID-19. The method was immunoSEQ multiplex PCR; TCRdb's version includes in-frame clones alone and lacks a portion of them. The sample records about 280,000 clones, around nine tenths being singletons. Sequences were obtained from peripheral blood. These receptors all come from a man aged 40-49 years with active or convalescent COVID-19.

V is TRBV11-2 and J is TRBJ1-6; D gene unclear. CDR1 is SGHAT, CDR2 FQNNGV, per germline. CDR3 length equals 13 residues. Deletions cut 10 bases from V and 10 bases from J, with 17 bases between. The CDR3 reads CATAIKGGSPLHF. The CDR3 nucleotides read TGTGCCACCGCGATCAAAGGAGGGTCACCCCTCCACTTT.

The CDR3 sequence is CASSRQPRGGPVDTQYF. The CDR3, as DNA: TGCGCCAGCAGCCGCCAGCCAAGAGGAGGACCCGTCGATACGCAGTATTTT. The gene calls are TRBV4-1 and TRBJ2-3, with D tentatively TRBD2 (5 bases). V lost 4 bases and J lost 6, with 23 bases in between. The germline V gene has CDR1 MGHRA and CDR2 YSYEKL. This CDR3 is built from 17 residues.

The rearrangement uses TRBV3-1 (or the pseudogene TRBV3-2) and TRBJ2-5, with a weak D call TRBD2 (5 bases). This CDR3 contains 14 residues. Trimming took off 0 bases at V and 5 bases at J, with 10 bases between the two ends. Germline values: CDR1 LGHDT, CDR2 YNNKEL (reference sequence). The CDR3: CASSQDRADETQYF. DNA of the CDR3: TGTGCCAGCAGCCAAGATAGAGCGGATGAGACCCAGTACTTC.

V and J are TRBV9 and TRBJ2-1, with D possibly TRBD1 on 7 matching bases. The CDR3 runs to 16 residues. CDR1 is SGDLS, CDR2 YYNGEE, per germline. Trimming took off 6 bases at V and 5 bases at J, with 21 bases between the two ends. The CDR3 sequence is CASTRRGDSPHNEQFF. DNA of the CDR3: TGTGCCAGCACCCGAAGGGGGGACAGTCCCCACAATGAGCAGTTCTTC.

This chain connects TRBV5-1 to TRBJ1-1; possible D gene TRBD1, 5 bases. This CDR3 comprises 13 residues. Trimming stripped 0 bases from V and 3 bases from J, with 6 bases between. In germline, CDR1 is SGHRS, CDR2 YFSETQ. CDR3 bases: TGCGCCAGCAGCTTGGAACAGGACACTGAAGCTTTCTTT. Translation gives CASSLEQDTEAFF.

The V call is TRBV6-5, the J call TRBJ1-2; tentatively, D is TRBD1 (5 bases). The germline V gene encodes CDR1 MNHEY and CDR2 SVGAGI. V was cut by 6 bases and J by 6 bases, with 20 bases left in between. This CDR3 has 15 residues. The CDR3 DNA sequence: TGTGCCAGCAGGTTAGGGGTACGGACCTATGATGGCTACACCTTC. Encoded protein: CASRLGVRTYDGYTF.